Sequencing of this T cell receptor beta chain was carried out in a study of blood T cell repertoires in COVID-19. Sequencing used immunoSEQ multiplex PCR; TCRdb keeps in-frame clones, though not all of them. This table holds 250,000 to 300,000 clones, 87% found once. From germline, CDR1 is MNHNS and CDR2 SASEGT. The junction had 5 bases not matched to a gene; V was cut back by 1 base and J by 6 bases. CDR3 length: 15 amino acids. This TCR derives from a woman aged 45-65 years who had recovered from COVID-19. Specimen: peripheral blood. This chain connects TRBV6-1 to TRBJ1-5; 8 bases fit TRBD1. The CDR3 protein is CASSEGQGIGQPQHF. The CDR3 DNA sequence: TGTGCCAGCAGTGAAGGACAGGGGATCGGTCAGCCCCAGCATTTT.